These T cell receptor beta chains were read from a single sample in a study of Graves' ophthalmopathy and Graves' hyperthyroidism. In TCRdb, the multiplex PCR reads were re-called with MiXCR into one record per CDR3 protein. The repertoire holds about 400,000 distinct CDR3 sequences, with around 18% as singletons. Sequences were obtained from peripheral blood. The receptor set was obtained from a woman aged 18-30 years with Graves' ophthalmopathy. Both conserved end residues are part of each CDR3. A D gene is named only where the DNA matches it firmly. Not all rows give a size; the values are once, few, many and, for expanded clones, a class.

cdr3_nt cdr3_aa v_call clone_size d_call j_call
TGTGCCAGCTCACCACCTTTTAGGGGACTGCAAGAGACCCAGTACTTC CASSPPFRGLQETQYF TRBV18 many - TRBJ2-5
TGTGCCAGCAGTTTATTTGGGCAGAACTATGGCTACACCTTC CASSLFGQNYGYTF TRBV28 many - TRBJ1-2
TGTGCCAGCAGCTCCGTTCCCCTCTCCTACGAGCAGTACTTC CASSSVPLSYEQYF TRBV7-8 many - TRBJ2-7
TGTGCCAGCAGCCCCCGGACTAGCGGGGGGAGGGTATACGGAGAGACCCAGTACTTC CASSPRTSGGRVYGETQYF TRBV11-1 many TRBD2 TRBJ2-5
TGTGCCTGGAAGAAAAACGTTAAGAATTCACCCCTCCACTTT CAWKKNVKNSPLHF TRBV30 - - TRBJ1-6
TGTGCCTGGAGGAAGCGGGAGAAGGGAGAGACCCAGTACTTC CAWRKREKGETQYF TRBV30 - TRBD2 TRBJ2-5
TGTGCCAGCAGCCCCTCGGCCGTGAACACCGGGGAGCTGTTTTTT CASSPSAVNTGELFF TRBV7-2 many - TRBJ2-2
TGTGCCAGCAGTTTAGCATCCCCCGGGACAGGGCAAGAGACCCAGTACTTC CASSLASPGTGQETQYF TRBV27 many TRBD1 TRBJ2-5
TGCAGTGCCGATATATATAGGGGCGTCCTATACGAGCAGTACTTC CSADIYRGVLYEQYF TRBV20-1 - - TRBJ2-7
TGTGCCAGCAGGGACAGCGGAGCCTACGAGCAGTACTTC CASRDSGAYEQYF TRBV12-3/TRBV12-4 - - TRBJ2-7
TGTGCCAGCAGCGATCTCCGGGGGCCGATCGAAGCTTTCTTT CASSDLRGPIEAFF TRBV9 many - TRBJ1-1
TGCAGTGCTAGAGCGCTAGCGGGGGAGCGGTTCCAAGAGACCCAGTACTTC CSARALAGERFQETQYF TRBV20-1 many TRBD2 TRBJ2-5
TGTGCCAGCAGCCGCCTGGGACCGATCACCGGGGAGCTGTTTTTT CASSRLGPITGELFF TRBV2 many - TRBJ2-2
TGTGCCACCAGTGATGTAAGGGTCAGGGTCCCTAACACCGGGGAGCTGTTTTTT CATSDVRVRVPNTGELFF TRBV24-1 many - TRBJ2-2
TGTGCCAGCAGTTTAACAGCGTTGAACACTGAAGCTTTCTTT CASSLTALNTEAFF TRBV28 many - TRBJ1-1
TGTGCCAGCGGCCTAACAGGGGGTTGGGAGACCCAGTACTTC CASGLTGGWETQYF TRBV6-1 many TRBD1 TRBJ2-5
TGTGCCATCAGTGAGTCGGGGGAGTCTAACTATGGCTACACCTTC CAISESGESNYGYTF TRBV10-3 many - TRBJ1-2
TGTGCCACCCTGCCGGGACAGGGGGACTTACAGCATTTT CATLPGQGDLQHF TRBV6-5 many TRBD1 TRBJ1-5
TGTGCCAGCAGTTTACAGGGCAAAAGCAATCAGCCCCAGCATTTT CASSLQGKSNQPQHF TRBV27 many - TRBJ1-5
TGTGCCAGCAGCTTAGTCAGGGCCAACGAGCAGTACTTC CASSLVRANEQYF TRBV7-2 many - TRBJ2-7
TGTGCCAGCACTCTGGGGGCCCAGGTAGGAGCTTTCTTT CASTLGAQVGAFF TRBV28 many - TRBJ1-1
TGTGCCAGCACCCATTACGGTGGGTTAAGGGTTGGCGAGCAGTACTTC CASTHYGGLRVGEQYF TRBV3-1 - - TRBJ2-7
TGTGCCAGCACCCCACAGGGGAACACTGAAGCTTTCTTT CASTPQGNTEAFF TRBV12-3/TRBV12-4 many - TRBJ1-1
TGTGCCAGCAGTCCCGTGTGGGGAATGAGCAATCAGCCCCAGCATTTT CASSPVWGMSNQPQHF TRBV27 many - TRBJ1-5
TGTGCCAGCTCACCCCTAGCGGGAGGCGAGACCGGGGAGCTGTTTTTT CASSPLAGGETGELFF TRBV18 - TRBD2 TRBJ2-2
TGTGCCTGGAGTACTGGGACTAGCGTAATATACGAGCAGTACTTC CAWSTGTSVIYEQYF TRBV30 many TRBD2 TRBJ2-7
TGCGCCAGCAGCCAAGGTGAAACGAACAGGGGGCATTCGAGTGGCTACACCTTC CASSQGETNRGHSSGYTF TRBV4-3 few TRBD1 TRBJ1-2
TGTGCCAGCAGTGAAGGGGAGGAGGGTGGAAACATTCAGTACTTC CASSEGEEGGNIQYF TRBV6-1 many - TRBJ2-4
TGTGCCAGCAGTGGGGGATTGAGGGGACCCCCCTACGAGCAGTACTTC CASSGGLRGPPYEQYF TRBV6-1 many - TRBJ2-7
TGCGCCAGCAGCTTGGTACTAGCGGGTCGGAGGGAGCAGTACTTC CASSLVLAGRREQYF TRBV5-1 many TRBD2 TRBJ2-7
TGTGCCAGCAGCCAAAGAGGACAGGGTATGAACACTGAAGCTTTCTTT CASSQRGQGMNTEAFF TRBV3-1 many TRBD1 TRBJ1-1
TGTGCCAGTAGTCTCACCCGTCAGGTGACGAACACTGAAGCTTTCTTT CASSLTRQVTNTEAFF TRBV19 - - TRBJ1-1
TGCAGCGTTGAAAGGGGAGAGACCCAGTACTTC CSVERGETQYF TRBV29-1 many - TRBJ2-5
TGTGCCAGCAGCCCTACGGGGCAGTCCGTGTCCCAAGATCAGCCCCAGCATTTT CASSPTGQSVSQDQPQHF TRBV6-2/TRBV6-3 many - TRBJ1-5
TGCAGTGCTGGAGCCGGGACAGGGGGCTATGGCTACACCTTC CSAGAGTGGYGYTF TRBV20-1 many TRBD1 TRBJ1-2
TGTGCCAGCAGCCCCGGGAATGAGCAGTTCTTC CASSPGNEQFF TRBV5-5 - - TRBJ2-1
TGCAGCGACGGGACCCAGTACTTC CSDGTQYF TRBV29-1 many - TRBJ2-5
TGTGCCAGCAGCCAAGAAGTCAGCTACGAGCAGTACTTC CASSQEVSYEQYF TRBV14 many - TRBJ2-7
TGTGCCAGTACTCCCAATGGGGCCAACGTCCTGACTTTC CASTPNGANVLTF TRBV6-1 many - TRBJ2-6
TGTGCCAGCAGCCCCATTTCGCGTCCAGGGGATTACGAGCAGTACTTC CASSPISRPGDYEQYF TRBV11-2 - - TRBJ2-7
TGTGCCAGCAGCCAAGGGGTTGACAGCGCCTATGGCTACACCTTC CASSQGVDSAYGYTF TRBV3-1 many - TRBJ1-2
TGTGCCAGCAGTCCGGGGACAGGGTTAAGATACGAGCAGTACTTC CASSPGTGLRYEQYF TRBV6-1 - TRBD1 TRBJ2-7
TGTGCCACCAGCAGAAGACTAGCGGTCCTCCGTTGGGAGACCCAGTACTTC CATSRRLAVLRWETQYF TRBV15 - TRBD2 TRBJ2-5
TGTGCCAGCAGAACGGGGGGGCTTGGCCCAAGGCCCCAGCATTTT CASRTGGLGPRPQHF TRBV6-2/TRBV6-3 many - TRBJ1-5
TGTGCCAGCAGTGATTGGGGGGGAGACTACGAGCAGTACTTC CASSDWGGDYEQYF TRBV6-1 many TRBD2 TRBJ2-7
TGTGCCAGCAGCTCCACCGGGACGCCTGTCGCTGAAGCTTTCTTT CASSSTGTPVAEAFF TRBV7-3 many - TRBJ1-1
TGTGCCAGCAGGCGTCAGACCTCCTACGAGCAGTACTTC CASRRQTSYEQYF TRBV6-1 once - TRBJ2-7
TGTGCCAGCAGTAGGGGGTCGTGGACTGAAGCTTTCTTT CASSRGSWTEAFF TRBV6-1 - - TRBJ1-1
TGTGCCAGCAGCCTTCAACTAGCGGGAGGGCCGATTTCCTACGAGCAGTACTTC CASSLQLAGGPISYEQYF TRBV4-2 - TRBD2 TRBJ2-7
TGTGCCAGCAGCTTAGGTCTCCGGACCATGAACACTGAAGCTTTCTTT CASSLGLRTMNTEAFF TRBV11-2 - - TRBJ1-1
TGTGCCAGCAGTTTGACCCGACAGGGCTCCTACGAGCAGTACTTC CASSLTRQGSYEQYF TRBV28 many TRBD1 TRBJ2-7
TGTGCCAGCAGTGAAAGTATTACTACCTACGAGCAGTACTTC CASSESITTYEQYF TRBV6-1 - - TRBJ2-7
TGTGCCAGCAGCGAACAGGGGTTTACTGGAAACACCATATATTTT CASSEQGFTGNTIYF TRBV6-1 once TRBD1 TRBJ1-3
TGTGCCAGCAGCCGAGGGGGAGACGATCAGCCCCAGCATTTT CASSRGGDDQPQHF TRBV7-9 - - TRBJ1-5
TGTGCCAGTAGCATCGACGGGGGGATCGGGAACACTGAAGCTTTCTTT CASSIDGGIGNTEAFF TRBV19 many - TRBJ1-1